Each of the 7 T cell receptor beta chains below was sequenced from the same sample in a study of cytomegalovirus exposure and HLA in healthy donors. The primer mix had 60 Vbeta and 13 Jbeta primers. The method was immunoSEQ multiplex PCR; TCRdb's version includes in-frame clones alone and lacks a portion of them. The data show under 70,000 clones, approximately 84% seen once. Sample: PBMCs. The receptors shown here come from a man aged 45 to 65 in good health and CMV-seronegative.

The rearrangement links TRBV9 to TRBJ2-2; 16 nucleotides match TRBD2. The V and J ends lost 4 bases and 5 bases, in that order; junction bases with no gene match: 8. CDR3 length: 18 amino acids. The germline CDR1 and CDR2 sequences are SGDLS and YYNGEE. The CDR3 sequence is CASSSGTSGGVLTGELFF. The CDR3 DNA is TGTGCCAGCAGCTCCGGGACTAGCGGGGGGGTTTTAACCGGGGAGCTGTTTTTT.

This clone appeared once. The V call is TRBV7-8, the J call TRBJ1-1; perhaps TRBD1 as D (6 bases). The CDR3 length is 14 residues. From germline, CDR1 is SGHVS and CDR2 FQNEAQ. V was trimmed by 4 bases and J by 2 bases, leaving 11 bases between them. For the CDR3, the DNA is TGTGCCAGCAGCTCAGACAGGTTAAACACTGAAGCTTTCTTT. Amino acid sequence: CASSSDRLNTEAFF.

The chain couples TRBV10-3 to TRBJ1-1, with TRBD1 identical over 7 bases. Losses at the gene ends were 11 bases for V and 0 bases for J; bases not matched to a gene: 3. The CDR3 contains 12 residues. Germline lookup yields CDR1 ENHRY and CDR2 SYGVKD. The CDR3: CASGQMNTEAFF. The CDR3 DNA is TGTGCCTCGGGACAGATGAACACTGAAGCTTTCTTT.

The genes are TRBV6-5 and TRBJ1-4; D not resolved. Trimming took 6 bases from V and 0 from J, leaving 11 bases between them. Germline CDR1 MNHEY, CDR2 SVGAGI. The CDR3 runs to 15 residues. CDR3 bases: TGTGCCAGCAGACCCAACAGAGCAACTAATGAAAAACTGTTTTTT. Protein: CASRPNRATNEKLFF.

The V and J genes are TRBV6-1 and TRBJ2-5; no clear D. Germline CDR1 and CDR2: MNHNS and SASEGT. There are 14 residues in the CDR3. V shed 0 bases and J shed 2 bases, with 7 bases lying between them. The CDR3 DNA follows: TGTGCCAGCAGTGAAGCGTTTAGTCAAGAGACCCAGTACTTC. It encodes CASSEAFSQETQYF.

This chain links TRBV6-1 with TRBJ2-1; TRBD1 aligns across 12 bases. The trim removed 3 bases at V and 7 bases at J, leaving 10 bases unmatched. CDR3 size: 17 residues. The V gene's germline CDR1 is MNHNS and CDR2 SASEGT. CDR3 residues: CASSENPGQGASNEQFF. The CDR3 region has the DNA TGTGCCAGCAGTGAGAATCCGGGACAGGGGGCTTCAAATGAGCAGTTCTTC.

The chain carries TRBV29-1 and TRBJ1-4; D is perhaps TRBD1 (6 bases). Deletions cut 7 bases from V and 7 bases from J, with 19 bases between. The germline gives CDR1 SQVTM, CDR2 ANQGSEA. The CDR3 is made up of 14 amino acids. The DNA of the CDR3 is TGCAGCGCTGGTAAAGGGGGTGTCAGTGAAAAACTGTTTTTT. This encodes CSAGKGGVSEKLFF. The full variable domain, its missing parts supplied by reference TRBV29-1 and TRBJ1-4, is SAVISQKPSRDICQRGTSLTIQCQVDSQVTMMFWYRQQPGQSLTLIATANQGSEATYESGFVIDKFPISRPNLTFSTLTVSNMSPEDSSIYLCSAGKGGVSEKLFFGSGTQLSVL.